This T cell receptor (beta chain) emerged from a study of blood T cell repertoires in COVID-19. This clone was seen only a few times. Using immunoSEQ multiplex PCR, the repertoire was profiled, and TCRdb retains in-frame clones only, with some absent. The data hold 380,000 or so clones, with 81% observed a single time. V was pared by 6 bases and J by 7 bases, with 6 bases of the junction left unmatched. CDR3 length: 15 amino acids. CDR1 is MNHEY, CDR2 SVGAGI, per germline. The chain has TRBV6-5 and TRBJ1-6; 10 nucleotides line up with TRBD1. The TCR was taken from a human donor with acute or convalescent COVID-19. The donor label of this sample is uncertain. The sample taken for sequencing was peripheral blood. The CDR3 region has the DNA TGTGCCAGCAGAATAGGGACAGGGGACAATTCACCCCTCCACTTT. It specifies CASRIGTGDNSPLHF.